The 18 T cell receptor beta chains given below trace back to one sample, sequenced in a study of beta chain features in type 1 diabetes. Notes on the study in general: Moderate yet significant TCRB CDR3 shortening was seen in Type 1 diabetes patients in all four CD4+ subsets.

These receptors lack a known antigen. The sequenced template was cDNA made from the entire isolated RNA. Some clones are missing from TCRdb's copy, which holds only in-frame ones; the method was immunoSEQ multiplex PCR. The sample records about 370,000 clones, 8% to 10% being singletons. Input material: central memory CD4+ T cells from blood. Source of these receptors: a man aged 30-40 years with type 1 diabetes.

The V call is TRBV7-9, the J call TRBJ2-7, with TRBD2 as a possible D gene (6 bases). Trimming removed 11 bases at V and 4 bases at J, with 15 bases between. Germline loops: CDR1 SEHNR, CDR2 FQNEAQ (reference sequence). The CDR3 is 12 residues long. CDR3 residues: CAEAGGPYEQYF. CDR3 sequence (DNA): TGTGCCGAAGCAGGAGGGCCTTACGAGCAGTACTTC.

The J gene is TRBJ2-1, the V gene TRBV5-1; D is perhaps TRBD1 or TRBD2 (5 bases each). V lost 3 bases, J lost 7 bases, and 20 bases lay in between. This CDR3 has 16 residues. CDR1 and CDR2 from the germline V gene are SGHRS and YFSETQ. The CDR3 nucleotides read TGCGCCAGCAGCTGGGGACCCGGGATTGATGGGAATGAGCAGTTCTTC. Its translation: CASSWGPGIDGNEQFF.

This clone appeared many times. J is TRBJ2-5 and V is TRBV19, with a weak D call TRBD1 (5 bases). The V gene lost 5 bases and the J gene lost 5 bases, with 15 bases spanning the gap. Germline CDR1 reads LNHDA; CDR2 reads SQIVND (reference sequence). The CDR3 covers 14 residues. The CDR3 bases are TGTGCCAGTAGTGCCGACAGCCGATTCGAGACCCAGTACTTC. This encodes CASSADSRFETQYF.

This chain joins TRBV27 and TRBJ2-5, with D hard to call. Trimming took off 6 bases at V and 5 bases at J, with 7 bases between the two ends. The CDR3 is 11 amino acids. Germline V CDR1 and CDR2: MNHEY, SMNVEV (reference sequence). The CDR3 loop reads CASSVEETQYF. The CDR3 DNA reads TGTGCCAGCAGCGTTGAGGAGACCCAGTACTTC.

The J gene is TRBJ1-4, the V gene TRBV27; 7 bases are a match to TRBD1. Germline CDR1 reads MNHEY; CDR2 reads SMNVEV (reference sequence). The CDR3 consists of 16 residues. J was trimmed by 0 bases and V by 2 bases; bases with no gene match: 3. CDR3 amino acids: CASSLRTGATNEKLFF. CDR3 coding DNA: TGTGCCAGCAGTTTAAGGACAGGTGCAACTAATGAAAAACTGTTTTTT.

This chain joins TRBV7-2 and TRBJ2-7, with 7 bases matching TRBD1. J lost 0 bases, V lost 5 bases, and 7 bases had no gene match. The length of the CDR3 is 15 residues. Per germline, CDR1 SGHTA and CDR2 FQGNSA. CDR3: CASSLPRGPSYEQYF. CDR3 nucleotide sequence: TGTGCCAGCAGCCTGCCTAGGGGGCCCTCCTACGAGCAGTACTTC.

V usage is TRBV2 and J usage is TRBJ1-4; TRBD1 aligns across 7 bases. There are 13 residues in the CDR3. Trimming at V came to 4 bases and at J to 5 bases, leaving 1 base not matched to a gene. The germline gives CDR1 SNHLY, CDR2 FYNNEI. The CDR3 loop reads CASSAQGNEKLFF. The CDR3 region has the DNA TGTGCCAGCAGTGCACAGGGGAATGAAAAACTGTTTTTT.

This clone was found many times. Written as DNA, the CDR3 is TGCGCCACGGATGAGACACTGTCCTACGAGCAGTACTTC. This translates into CATDETLSYEQYF. The rearrangement uses TRBV23-1 and TRBJ2-7; D is unresolved. TRBV23-1 is noted as an ORF with a role that remains uncertain. The CDR3 consists of 13 residues. V lost 10 bases and J 1 base, leaving 14 bases between the germline ends.

This clone was counted many times. This chain uses TRBV7-9 with TRBJ2-3; 12 positions agree with TRBD2. The CDR3 is 16 amino acids. Trimming at V came to 4 bases and at J to 6 bases, leaving 8 bases not matched to a gene. Germline V gene data show CDR1 as SEHNR and CDR2 as FQNEAQ (reference sequence). This chain's CDR3 is CASSSTSGRLPDTQYF. CDR3 bases: TGTGCCAGCAGCTCGACTAGCGGGAGATTGCCCGATACGCAGTATTTT.

The chain carries TRBV9 and TRBJ2-3; 7 bases are shared with TRBD1. The CDR3 has 16 amino acids. V was clipped by 0 bases and J by 3 bases; unmatched bases: 7. From germline, CDR1 is SGDLS and CDR2 YYNGEE. The CDR3 DNA reads TGTGCCAGCAGCGTAGCTGAGACAGGGATTACAGATACGCAGTATTTT. This codes for CASSVAETGITDTQYF.

The chain joins TRBV27 to TRBJ2-1; 8 nucleotides align to TRBD2. CDR3 size: 15 residues. Germline V CDR1 and CDR2: MNHEY, SMNVEV (reference sequence). The J segment lost 2 bases and the V segment lost 5 bases, leaving 5 bases of the junction unmatched. The chain's CDR3 is CASSGSLAAYNEQFF. CDR3 DNA: TGTGCCAGCAGTGGCTCACTAGCGGCCTACAATGAGCAGTTCTTC.

This clone was found a few times. The V gene is TRBV27, the J gene TRBJ1-2; D ambiguous. This CDR3 has 19 amino acids. Germline loops: CDR1 MNHEY, CDR2 SMNVEV (reference sequence). Trimming took 4 bases from V and 0 from J, leaving 24 bases between them. The CDR3 sequence is CASSYMLLGVGPSNYGYTF. CDR3 in DNA: TGTGCCAGCAGTTACATGCTCCTAGGCGTAGGCCCATCTAACTATGGCTACACCTTC.

On this clone itself: The conserved closing phenylalanine or tryptophan is absent in this CDR3, likely reflecting a read error. The genes are TRBV5-1 and TRBJ1-1; D is uncertain. In germline, CDR1 is SGHRS, CDR2 YFSETQ. Trimming removed 1 base from V and 0 bases from J, with 10 bases in between. The CDR3 length is 15 residues. CDR3 nucleotides: TGCGCCAGCAGCTTGAATGCGGCTATGAACACTGAAGCTTTCTCT. Amino acids: CASSLNAAMNTEAFS.

This clone was counted between two and nine times. The rearrangement joins TRBV7-8 to TRBJ1-2; D perhaps matches TRBD1 (6 bases). The germline CDR1 and CDR2 sequences are SGHVS and FQNEAQ. The V end was cut by 4 bases, the J end by 0 bases, with 18 bases between. The CDR3 totals 17 residues. The CDR3 loop reads CASSWTAAGYSNYGYTF. CDR3 bases: TGTGCCAGCAGCTGGACAGCGGCTGGCTATTCTAACTATGGCTACACCTTC.

This clone was observed a few times. This chain connects TRBV9 to TRBJ2-1, with 9 bases fitting TRBD2. The J segment lost 5 bases and the V segment lost 2 bases, leaving 5 bases of the junction unmatched. Looked up from germline, CDR1 is SGDLS and CDR2 is YYNGEE. The CDR3 length is 15 residues. The CDR3 here is CASSVTSGYDNEQFF. The CDR3 DNA follows: TGTGCCAGCAGCGTGACTAGCGGATACGACAATGAGCAGTTCTTC. The full variable domain, in which reference TRBV9 and TRBJ2-1 provide the parts outside the CDR3, is DSGVTQTPKHLITATGQRVTLRCSPRSGDLSVYWYQQSLDQGLQFLIQYYNGEERAKGNILERFSAQQFPDLHSELNLSSLELGDSALYFCASSVTSGYDNEQFFGPGTRLTVL.

A few counts support this clone. The genes are TRBV7-2 and TRBJ1-4; 7 bases map to TRBD1. CDR1 is SGHTA and CDR2 is FQGNSA in the germline V gene. The CDR3 contains 14 residues. The ends lost 7 bases at V and 4 bases at J; junction bases unmatched: 6. CDR3 DNA sequence: TGTGCCAGCAACGCCGGGACAGATAATGAAAAACTGTTTTTT. Translation: CASNAGTDNEKLFF.

This clone has more than one count but fewer than ten. The chain combines TRBV29-1 with TRBJ2-3; 14 nucleotides match TRBD2. The ends lost 6 bases at V and 0 bases at J; junction bases unmatched: 5. Germline assignment: CDR1 SQVTM and CDR2 ANQGSEA. This CDR3 spans 16 amino acids. The CDR3 region has the DNA TGCAGCGTATCGGGACTAGCGGGGGTGAGCACAGATACGCAGTATTTT. It encodes CSVSGLAGVSTDTQYF.

This clone has more than one count but fewer than ten. V usage is TRBV5-6 and J usage is TRBJ2-3; D perhaps matches TRBD1 (5 bases). The V and J ends lost 2 bases and 2 bases respectively, with 15 bases between them. Germline values: CDR1 SGHDT, CDR2 YYEEEE. The CDR3 runs to 16 residues. In DNA, the CDR3 is TGTGCCAGCAGCTTAAGGGGTGGAGCGCCCACAGATACGCAGTATTTT. This sequence encodes CASSLRGGAPTDTQYF.